A single sample gave rise to the 5 T cell receptor beta chains below, sequenced in a study of graft-versus-host responses after intestinal transplantation. Antigens of these TCRs are unknown. Generated by immunoSEQ multiplex PCR, the TCRdb table keeps only in-frame clones and is missing some. The sample lists some 86,000 clones, 88% seen once, with 0.28% in the top ten. Sequencing was performed on unstimulated CD4+ T cells sorted from spleen or lymph node cells, taken before transplant. The receptors were sampled from a human donor who was the organ donor for an intestinal transplant.

The gene calls are TRBV4-2 and TRBJ2-7, with TRBD2 identical over 7 bases. J was trimmed by 2 bases and V by 1 base; bases with no gene match: 5. The CDR3 is 15 amino acids. From germline, CDR1 is LGHNA and CDR2 YNFKEQ. The CDR3 nucleotides are TGTGCCAGCAGCCAAGGGGGGGGGTTGACCTACGAGCAGTACTTC. It codes for CASSQGGGLTYEQYF.

This clone showed up just a few times. The chain uses TRBV4-3 and TRBJ2-3; maybe TRBD1 (5 bases). Germline values: CDR1 LGHNA, CDR2 YSLEER. The CDR3 consists of 14 residues. Trimming pared 1 base from V and 7 bases from J, leaving 12 bases between. The DNA for the CDR3 is TGCGCCAGCAGCCAAGGGACACCAGGACATACGCAGTATTTT. Amino acid sequence: CASSQGTPGHTQYF.

This sequence joins TRBV28 and TRBJ2-2, with 14 bases that match TRBD2. The CDR3 extends over 18 amino acids. The J segment lost 3 bases and the V segment lost 5 bases, leaving 8 bases of the junction unmatched. Germline CDR1 reads MDHEN; CDR2 reads SYDVKM. The CDR3 DNA reads TGTGCCAGCAGTCAATACCCGACTAGCGGGAGGGACACCGGGGAGCTGTTTTTT. It yields the protein CASSQYPTSGRDTGELFF. The variable domain in full, with the rest retrieved from reference TRBV28 and TRBJ2-2, is DVKVTQSSRYLVKRTGEKVFLECVQDMDHENMFWYRQDPGLGLRLIYFSYDVKMKEKGDIPEGYSVSREKKERFSLILESASTNQTSMYLCASSQYPTSGRDTGELFFGEGSRLTVL.

This chain connects TRBV6-1 to TRBJ2-7, with 13 bases matching TRBD2. This CDR3 is built from 15 residues. Losses at the gene ends were 9 bases for V and 2 bases for J; bases not matched to a gene: 7. Germline CDR1 reads MNHNS; CDR2 reads SASEGT. The CDR3 DNA is TGTGCCAGTAAGCCCGGGACTAGCGGGGCCTACGAGCAGTACTTC. It codes for CASKPGTSGAYEQYF.

The chain joins TRBV6-1 to TRBJ2-7, with 8 nucleotides matching TRBD1. This CDR3 comprises 13 residues. Trimming removed 6 bases from V and 6 bases from J; junction bases left unmatched: 7. Germline CDR1 and CDR2: MNHNS and SASEGT. The CDR3 protein is CASRRTGSAEQYF. The DNA of the CDR3 is TGTGCCAGCAGGCGGACAGGGTCAGCCGAGCAGTACTTC.